The 30 T cell receptor beta chains listed next were all sequenced from one sample in a study of T cell responses to AZD1222 COVID-19 vaccine. Clones were read by immunoSEQ multiplex PCR, and TCRdb kept only the in-frame ones, dropping some. The table lists about 150,000 clones, more than 85% of them singletons. Specimen: peripheral blood, collected 28 days after the second AZD1222 dose. All receptors come from an adult who received the AZD1222 COVID-19 vaccine.

The chain recombines TRBV28 with TRBJ2-7; 9 nucleotides match TRBD2. CDR3 length: 15 amino acids. Germline-derived CDR1 and CDR2 are MDHEN and SYDVKM. V lost 4 bases to trimming and J lost 3 bases; unmatched junction nucleotides: 7. The CDR3 here is CASSSYGAGGYEQYF. The CDR3 DNA follows: TGTGCCAGCAGTTCCTACGGAGCGGGAGGCTACGAGCAGTACTTC.

The rearrangement uses TRBV28 and TRBJ1-5, with 8 positions matching TRBD1. Trimming removed 8 bases from V and 3 bases from J; junction bases left unmatched: 9. CDR1 and CDR2 (germline): MDHEN, SYDVKM. The CDR3 covers 15 residues. Here the CDR3 DNA reads TGTGCCAGCCTGTCCGGGACAGGAGTCAATCAGCCCCAGCATTTT. This codes for CASLSGTGVNQPQHF.

The DNA of the CDR3 is TGTGCCAGCAGCTTGGGGGTTACAGACACAGATACGCAGTATTTT. Residues: CASSLGVTDTDTQYF. The chain combines TRBV5-6 with TRBJ2-3; D gene ambiguous. V lost 0 bases and J 2 bases, leaving 10 bases between the germline ends. The CDR3 has 15 amino acids. Germline CDR1 SGHDT, CDR2 YYEEEE. The full variable domain, with the rest looked up from reference TRBV5-6 and TRBJ2-3, is DAGVTQSPTHLIKTRGQQVTLRCSPKSGHDTVSWYQQALGQGPQFIFQYYEEEERQRGNFPDRFSGHQFPNYSSELNVNALLLGDSALYLCASSLGVTDTDTQYFGPGTRLTVL.

CDR3 loop: CASSVLAGVPSSYEQYF. CDR3 nucleotides: TGTGCCAGCAGCGTCCTAGCGGGAGTGCCAAGCTCCTACGAGCAGTACTTC. This chain connects TRBV11-3 to TRBJ2-7, with 10 nucleotides matching TRBD2. Losses at the gene ends were 5 bases for V and 0 bases for J; bases not matched to a gene: 10. CDR3 size: 17 residues. In germline, CDR1 is SGHNT, CDR2 YENEEA.

V usage is TRBV6-5 and J usage is TRBJ1-2, with D possibly being TRBD1 (5 bases). Trimming removed 6 bases from V and 4 bases from J, with 12 bases in between. The CDR3 covers 13 residues. Germline V gene data show CDR1 as MNHEY and CDR2 as SVGAGI. CDR3 amino acids: CASRRGEGYGYTF. CDR3 nucleotides: TGTGCCAGCAGACGGGGGGAGGGCTATGGCTACACCTTC.

This chain connects TRBV5-4 to TRBJ1-1; no clear D gene. CDR1 and CDR2 from the germline V gene are SGHNT and YYREEE (reference sequence). The CDR3 is 13 amino acids. V lost 1 base and J lost 6, with 10 bases in between. This CDR3 reads CASSLRGNPEAFF. The CDR3 coding sequence is TGTGCCAGCAGCTTGCGGGGAAATCCTGAAGCTTTCTTT.

The chain carries TRBV5-1 and TRBJ2-7; 9 nucleotides match TRBD1. The trim removed 5 bases at V and 4 bases at J, leaving 10 bases unmatched. CDR3 length: 15 amino acids. Germline assignment: CDR1 SGHRS and CDR2 YFSETQ. This chain's CDR3 is CASSSAQGASYEQYF. The CDR3 nucleotides are TGCGCCAGCAGTTCAGCACAGGGGGCGTCTTACGAGCAGTACTTC.

This clone has only a few counts. This chain connects TRBV18 to TRBJ1-2, with D uncertain. Trimming cost V 3 bases and J 3 bases, with 8 bases left between them. Looked up from germline, CDR1 is KGHSH and CDR2 is LQKENI. The CDR3 sequence is 13 residues long. As DNA, the CDR3 is TGTGCCAGCTCACCGGTGGAGTACTATGGCTACACCTTC. Residues: CASSPVEYYGYTF.

J is TRBJ2-2 and V is TRBV28; D may be TRBD1 (5 bases). Germline loops: CDR1 MDHEN, CDR2 SYDVKM. The CDR3 spans 15 residues. Trimming cost V 3 bases and J 3 bases, with 11 bases left between them. The CDR3 nucleotides read TGTGCCAGCAGTTTCGGAGACAGATACACCGGGGAGCTGTTTTTT. It yields the protein CASSFGDRYTGELFF.

The chain uses TRBV10-2 and TRBJ2-1, with 12 bases fitting TRBD2. Germline values: CDR1 WSHSY, CDR2 SAAADI. The CDR3 runs to 15 residues. The trim removed 6 bases at V and 2 bases at J, leaving 2 bases unmatched. Here the CDR3 DNA reads TGCGCCAGCAGCCTAGCGGGAGGGACCTACAATGAGCAGTTCTTC. Amino acid sequence: CASSLAGGTYNEQFF.

The chain joins TRBV9 to TRBJ2-2; D unclear. With 5 bases removed from V and 6 bases from J, the gap between germline ends came to 5 bases. CDR1 SGDLS and CDR2 YYNGEE come from the germline V gene. The CDR3 loop spans 11 amino acids. CDR3 sequence: CASSTAGELFF. CDR3 bases: TGTGCCAGCAGTACCGCCGGGGAGCTGTTTTTT.

The chain uses TRBV28 and TRBJ1-1; D may be TRBD1 (6 bases). Trimming removed 5 bases at V and 0 bases at J, with 10 bases between. Per the germline V gene, CDR1 is MDHEN and CDR2 is SYDVKM. This CDR3 comprises 14 residues. Here the CDR3 reads CASSTGSVNTEAFF. DNA for the CDR3: TGTGCCAGCAGTACAGGGTCGGTGAACACTGAAGCTTTCTTT. Looking up the rest from reference TRBV28 and TRBJ1-1 gives the full variable domain: DVKVTQSSRYLVKRTGEKVFLECVQDMDHENMFWYRQDPGLGLRLIYFSYDVKMKEKGDIPEGYSVSREKKERFSLILESASTNQTSMYLCASSTGSVNTEAFFGQGTRLTVV.

The chain is built from TRBV7-2 and TRBJ2-2, with 14 bases that match TRBD2. The CDR3 has 16 amino acids. Trimming removed 5 bases from V and 5 bases from J; junction bases left unmatched: 4. CDR1 is SGHTA, CDR2 FQGNSA, per germline. The CDR3, as DNA: TGTGCCAGCAGCGGGGGACTAGCGGGAGTTACCGGGGAGCTGTTTTTT. It yields the protein CASSGGLAGVTGELFF.

The rearrangement uses TRBV19 and TRBJ2-1; 10 bases align to TRBD2. J was trimmed by 10 bases and V by 3 bases; bases with no gene match: 12. There are 16 residues in the CDR3. Germline CDR1 reads LNHDA; CDR2 reads SQIVND (reference sequence). CDR3 protein: CASSIDTSGISEEQFF. CDR3 nucleotides: TGTGCCAGTAGTATCGACACTAGCGGGATTTCGGAGGAGCAGTTCTTC.

V and J are TRBV5-1 and TRBJ1-1, with D perhaps TRBD1 (6 bases). This CDR3 is built from 14 residues. V was shortened by 3 bases and J by 6 bases, with 15 bases between the two germline ends. Germline-derived CDR1 and CDR2 are SGHRS and YFSETQ. The CDR3 reads CASSSILRGPEAFF. Written as DNA, the CDR3 is TGCGCCAGCAGCTCAATCCTACGGGGGCCTGAAGCTTTCTTT.

This chain uses TRBV9 with TRBJ2-3; 8 nucleotides match TRBD1. The CDR3 runs 14 residues. Germline-derived CDR1 and CDR2 are SGDLS and YYNGEE. V lost 3 bases to trimming and J lost 7 bases; unmatched junction nucleotides: 7. The DNA of the CDR3 is TGTGCCAGCAGCGGCGGACAGGGTAAAAATACGCAGTATTTT. As protein: CASSGGQGKNTQYF.

The genes are TRBV7-9 and TRBJ1-1, with unresolved D. Germline lookup yields CDR1 SEHNR and CDR2 FQNEAQ (reference sequence). CDR3 length: 12 amino acids. V was cut by 6 bases and J by 2 bases, with 7 bases left in between. This CDR3 reads CASRGINTEAFF. The CDR3 DNA reads as TGTGCCAGCAGAGGGATAAACACTGAAGCTTTCTTT.

The chain couples TRBV7-2 to TRBJ2-5, with 8 bases aligning to TRBD2. Losses at the gene ends were 0 bases for V and 1 base for J; bases not matched to a gene: 7. Germline CDR1 and CDR2: SGHTA and FQGNSA. There are 17 residues in the CDR3. CDR3 loop: CASSLAPGGPSQETQYF. In DNA form, the CDR3 reads TGTGCCAGCAGCTTAGCACCGGGAGGGCCTAGCCAAGAGACCCAGTACTTC.

This clone was seen a handful of times. V gene TRBV7-2 combines with J gene TRBJ1-2; 10 nucleotides line up with TRBD1. The CDR3 extends over 15 amino acids. Germline V gives CDR1 SGHTA, CDR2 FQGNSA. Trimming at V came to 1 base and at J to 5 bases, leaving 4 bases not matched to a gene. The CDR3, as DNA: TGTGCCAGCAGCTTAGTGAGGACAGGGGGTTATGGCTACACCTTC. Its translation: CASSLVRTGGYGYTF.

The chain links TRBV7-2 to TRBJ2-7; tentative D call: TRBD1 (7 bases). CDR1 and CDR2 from the germline V gene are SGHTA and FQGNSA. The V end lost 5 bases, the J end lost 5 bases, and 19 bases lay between the germline ends. CDR3 length: 15 amino acids. The CDR3, as DNA: TGTGCCAGCAGCCCCCGAAACAGGGGAGGTAACGAGCAGTACTTC. Its protein is CASSPRNRGGNEQYF.

V gene TRBV6-5 combines with J gene TRBJ2-7; 9 bases match TRBD2. Germline V lookup: CDR1 MNHEY, CDR2 SVGAGI. This CDR3 has 14 amino acids. V was pared by 8 bases and J by 1 base, with 6 bases of the junction left unmatched. The CDR3 protein is CASRPSGISYEQYF. The CDR3 DNA follows: TGTGCCAGCCGCCCTAGCGGGATTTCCTACGAGCAGTACTTC.

As DNA, the CDR3 is TGTGCCAGCAGTTTGGACAGGCGTAATCAGCCCCAGCATTTT. Its translation: CASSLDRRNQPQHF. This rearrangement joins TRBV6-5 to TRBJ1-5; TRBD1 matches at 7 bases. Losses at the gene ends were 4 bases for V and 4 bases for J; bases not matched to a gene: 4. Germline CDR1 MNHEY, CDR2 SVGAGI. The CDR3 runs 14 residues.

This chain links TRBV9 with TRBJ1-5; TRBD1 agrees at 7 bases. This CDR3 region has 14 residues. Per germline, CDR1 SGDLS and CDR2 YYNGEE. J gave up 5 bases and V 3 bases, and 5 bases lay outside the gene matches. The CDR3 is CASSGQGTDQPQHF. CDR3 sequence (DNA): TGTGCCAGCAGCGGACAGGGTACAGATCAGCCCCAGCATTTT.

Worth noting for this clone: The sample carries other DNA sequences with the same CDR3. The V call is TRBV6-5, the J call TRBJ2-7; 10 nucleotides agree with TRBD1. The V gene's germline CDR1 is MNHEY and CDR2 SVGAGI. Trimming removed 5 bases from V and 3 bases from J; junction bases left unmatched: 4. The CDR3 contains 14 residues. The CDR3 loop reads CASSSRDRGYEQYF. The CDR3 coding sequence is TGTGCCAGCAGTAGTCGGGACAGGGGCTACGAGCAGTACTTC.

The V and J genes are TRBV5-1 and TRBJ2-5, with 12 nucleotides matching TRBD2. The V gene's germline CDR1 is SGHRS and CDR2 YFSETQ. This CDR3 region has 15 residues. V dropped 4 bases and J dropped 5; count of bases not matched to a gene: 6. This CDR3 is CASSASGRASETQYF. The CDR3, as DNA: TGCGCCAGCAGCGCTAGCGGGAGGGCCTCGGAGACCCAGTACTTC.

The rearrangement links TRBV19 to TRBJ1-5; D perhaps matches TRBD1 (5 bases). Trimming pared 3 bases from V and 2 bases from J, leaving 17 bases between. Germline-derived CDR1 and CDR2 are LNHDA and SQIVND (reference sequence). CDR3 length: 17 amino acids. CDR3 coding DNA: TGTGCCAGTAGTATCTACGGGACGGGGAGTGGCAATCAGCCCCAGCATTTT. Translated: CASSIYGTGSGNQPQHF.

This clone is a singleton in its sample. The chain carries TRBV6-2 or TRBV6-3 and TRBJ1-1; D is undetermined. Germline V gene data show CDR1 as MNHEY and CDR2 as SVGEGT. This CDR3 is 13 amino acids long. Trimming pared 3 bases from V and 11 bases from J, leaving 16 bases between. The CDR3 bases are TGTGCCAGCAGTTATGGTCACTCTGAAATGGCTTTCTTT. Its translation: CASSYGHSEMAFF.

The J gene is TRBJ2-4, the V gene TRBV7-9, with 9 bases that match TRBD1. In germline, CDR1 is SEHNR, CDR2 FQNEAQ (reference sequence). This CDR3 spans 13 amino acids. V shed 5 bases, J shed 6 bases, and the junction held 2 bases outside the gene matches. Here the CDR3 DNA reads TGTGCCAGCAGCGGACAGGGGACAAACATTCAGTACTTC. The encoded protein is CASSGQGTNIQYF.

CDR3 region: CASSLGTPSNFRNSPLHF. CDR3 coding DNA: TGTGCCAGCAGTTTGGGGACACCTTCCAACTTTCGGAATTCACCCCTCCACTTT. The rearrangement links TRBV27 to TRBJ1-6; tentatively, D is TRBD1 (6 bases). The CDR3 has 18 residues. CDR1 and CDR2 from the germline V gene are MNHEY and SMNVEV (reference sequence). V was cut by 3 bases and J by 7 bases, with 22 bases left in between.

The DNA for the CDR3 is TGTGCCAGTACTAACTTGGGGGTCAACTATGGCTACACCTTC. Translated, it gives CASTNLGVNYGYTF. The chain links TRBV19 to TRBJ1-2, with D possibly being TRBD1 (5 bases). The germline V gene has CDR1 LNHDA and CDR2 SQIVND (reference sequence). V lost 7 bases and J 2 bases, leaving 14 bases between the germline ends. This CDR3 region has 14 residues.